The source of this T cell receptor (beta chain) is a study of human T cells and chemical hapten exposure. Study overall: Across samples, TCR yields varied, mostly owing to small differences in pooled library volumes.

Separate cDNA molecules received unique molecular identifiers, which the library attached to them. In the original workflow: Sampled TCR counts reached a median of around 89,000 per sample, with values ranging from roughly 20,000 to 750,000. Each CDR3 protein gets one entry after TCRdb re-called the reads with MiXCR. Here the V and J calls rest on TCRdb's processing, not on the authors' analysis. Of about 120,000 distinct CDR3 sequences in the sample, about 8.9% were seen once. Whole blood, unfractionated, served as the material for total RNA extraction. There are many counts of this clonotype. Material: whole blood. The clonotype comes from a human donor in good health. Some clones in this sample may be carry-over from other donors' samples.

The CDR3 loop is CASSLTETQYF. The CDR3 DNA is TGTGCCAGCAGTTTAACTGAGACCCAGTACTTC. The chain has TRBV28 and TRBJ2-5; D not resolved. The CDR3 sequence is 11 residues long. The V gene lost 2 bases and the J gene lost 5 bases, with 3 bases spanning the gap. CDR1 is MDHEN, CDR2 SYDVKM, per germline.